This T cell receptor (beta chain) is from a study of CD8 T cells in Susac syndrome (dated by TCRdb to between 2018 and 2021). Study-level background: The study used repertoire sequencing to test whether antigen drove CD8+ T cell activation and differentiation in Susac syndrome. General study outcomes and caveats: The study acknowledged that relatively few individuals were included in the TCR sequencing and HLA analysis.

With respect to this clonotype: This receptor's antigen is unknown. Base qualities are missing; no much larger clone stands one base away.

RNA was extracted with the RNeasy kit and roughly 0.45 to 1 ug was reverse transcribed using random hexamers. The immunoSEQ multiplex PCR assay, which covers 54 Vbeta and 13 Jbeta segments, was used to amplify TCR beta CDR3 regions. PCR amplification bias was corrected using a synthetic template baseline for primer optimization and computational correction. The study's own analysis went as follows. Reads were assigned to V, D and J genes according to IMGT and analyzed in immunoSEQ Analyzer, with only productive sequences retained. Clonality was calculated as one minus the Shannon entropy normalized by log2 of the number of productive unique sequences. For each patient and control, public and private clones were evaluated within the 100 most prevalent clones. A clone was defined as Susac-specific if it was absent from the healthy and MS cohorts, from over 1,000 published viral clones and from other ImmuneACCESS disease sequences. The public reads were quality trimmed at Q25 with fastp and then assembled into clones with MiXCR by TCRdb, keeping productive beta chains. CDR3 protein duplicates are merged, each entry listing the most common genes and DNA. In this record, the V and J calls reflect TCRdb's handling and not the investigators' own analysis. Within this sample are 120,000 or so distinct CDR3 sequences, with 90% to 95% of them counted one time only. 0.095% to 0.1% of the sample is held by the ten biggest clonotypes.

The CDR3 goes from the cysteine to the phenylalanine over 14 residues. The kept DNA is CDR3 alone, 42 bases in frame from the first base. The junction shows trimming of 6 bases on V and 2 bases on J, plus 13 bases between the germline ends. Per the germline V gene, SNHLY is the CDR1 and FYNNEI is the CDR2. Peripheral blood CD8+ and CD4+ T cells from healthy donors, Susac syndrome patients and multiple sclerosis patients were profiled using high-throughput TCR beta sequencing. Healthy donors were age- and sex-matched controls. Bulk CD8+ and CD4+ T cells were purified magnetically by negative isolation, whereas CD8+ TEMRA cells were enriched by FACS. Blood was collected in EDTA tubes and processed within 24 hours, with PBMCs isolated through density gradient centrifugation. PBMCs intended for TCR sequencing were cryopreserved in liquid nitrogen and were subsequently thawed in a 37 degrees C water bath. The sorted or isolated CD4+, CD8+ and CD8+ TEMRA cells reached a purity of at least 90%.

The sequence was obtained from a human donor in good health. Sequencing input: CD4+ T cells from PBMCs. Recombination connected TRBV2 to TRBJ2-5, and perhaps TRBD1 as D gene, on 6 matching bases. The CDR3 corresponds to CASSDLQGQETQYF. Here is the DNA: TGTGCCAGCAGCGACCTACAGGGACAAGAGACCCAGTACTTC.